These 7 T cell receptor beta chains were all obtained from the same sample, sequenced in a study of cytomegalovirus exposure and HLA in healthy donors (dated by TCRdb to about 2017). Libraries came from the immunoSEQ multiplex PCR assay. A mixture of 60 forward primers for TCR Vbeta segments and 13 reverse primers for TCR Jbeta segments was used in the multiplex PCR. Entries here come from immuneACCESS through TCRdb and include only in-frame sequences with V and J called. Some clones fail to appear in such tables; in the studies checked, an unresolved V gene covers under half of the shortfall, and the cause of the remainder is unknown. For this sample there are about 130,000 clones; roughly 88% appear just once. The top ten clonotypes cover just under 3% of the sample. The sequencing input was PBMCs. The receptors derive from a woman younger than 35 in good health and CMV-seropositive.

This clone was detected a few times. The chain has TRBV7-9 and TRBJ1-2; TRBD1 aligns across 8 bases. The CDR3 runs 13 residues. The J segment lost 8 bases and the V segment lost 3 bases, leaving 5 bases of the junction unmatched. Per germline, CDR1 SEHNR and CDR2 FQNEAQ (reference sequence). The CDR3 DNA is TGTGCCAGCAGCTTTAACAGGGGGGAAGGCTACACCTTC. Translation gives CASSFNRGEGYTF.

This chain connects TRBV9 to TRBJ1-5; unclear D gene. V was pared by 6 bases and J by 0 bases, with 13 bases between. This CDR3 spans 15 amino acids. CDR1 is SGDLS, CDR2 YYNGEE, per germline. CDR3 in amino acids: CASTVRVYSNQPQHF. The DNA for the CDR3 is TGTGCCAGCACCGTCCGTGTGTATAGCAATCAGCCCCAGCATTTT.

The DNA for the CDR3 is TGTGCCAGCAGCCCTCGGGACAGGGGGCTACGTGAGCAGTTCTTC. This codes for CASSPRDRGLREQFF. This rearrangement joins TRBV7-2 to TRBJ2-1, with TRBD1 identical over 12 bases. V trimming: 5 bases; J trimming: 9 bases; junction bases outside the gene matches: 8. This CDR3 has 15 residues. Per the germline V gene, CDR1 is SGHTA and CDR2 is FQGNSA.

With regard to this clone: The sample carries other DNA sequences with the same CDR3. The rearrangement uses TRBV5-6 and TRBJ2-1; possibly TRBD1 for D (7 bases). V was shortened by 0 bases and J by 1 base, with 11 bases between the two germline ends. CDR1 and CDR2 (germline): SGHDT, YYEEEE. The CDR3 covers 16 residues. This chain's CDR3 is CASSLAGGPSYNEQFF. The DNA for the CDR3 is TGTGCCAGCAGCTTGGCAGGGGGGCCTTCCTACAATGAGCAGTTCTTC.

V is TRBV7-8 and J is TRBJ1-6; D possibly corresponds to TRBD1 (5 bases). CDR1 is SGHVS, CDR2 FQNEAQ, per germline. V dropped 5 bases and J dropped 7 bases, with 12 bases sitting between them. CDR3 size: 14 residues. CDR3 sequence: CASSPDSYNSPLHF. CDR3 nucleotide sequence: TGTGCCAGCAGCCCCGACAGTTACAATTCACCCCTCCACTTT.

The chain is built from TRBV11-3 and TRBJ2-2; weak D call: TRBD2 (7 bases). Per germline, CDR1 SGHNT and CDR2 YENEEA. The CDR3 is 16 residues long. The ends were cut back, 5 bases at V and 4 bases at J, with 17 bases in the middle. The CDR3 DNA sequence: TGTGCCAGCAGCCCCGGTGGGGGGGGCCGCACCGGGGAGCTGTTTTTT. The encoded protein is CASSPGGGGRTGELFF.

This chain links TRBV9 with TRBJ2-3; 8 nucleotides line up with TRBD2. After removal of 0 bases from V and 2 bases from J, the junction contained 5 bases not matched to a gene. The CDR3 consists of 16 residues. Germline loops: CDR1 SGDLS, CDR2 YYNGEE. The DNA of the CDR3 is TGTGCCAGCAGCGTAGGACTAGCGACAGACACAGATACGCAGTATTTT. Encoded protein: CASSVGLATDTDTQYF. Full variable domain (rest looked up from reference TRBV9 and TRBJ2-3): DSGVTQTPKHLITATGQRVTLRCSPRSGDLSVYWYQQSLDQGLQFLIQYYNGEERAKGNILERFSAQQFPDLHSELNLSSLELGDSALYFCASSVGLATDTDTQYFGPGTRLTVL.